The 8 T cell receptor beta chains given below trace back to one sample, sequenced in a study of cytomegalovirus exposure and HLA in healthy donors. PCR was performed using 60 Vbeta and 13 Jbeta primers. Clones were sequenced by immunoSEQ multiplex PCR, and TCRdb holds only the in-frame ones, with some missing. This sample has roughly 100,000 clones; 60% to 85% occur once, and the top ten carry more than 5%. Sequenced sample: PBMCs. These TCRs come from a man younger than 45 in good health and CMV-seropositive.

The CDR3 spells CASSLGGTQETQYF. The DNA for the CDR3 is TGCGCCAGCAGTCTGGGGGGGACCCAAGAGACCCAGTACTTC. The chain carries TRBV5-1 and TRBJ2-5, with 7 bases identical to TRBD2. The ends lost 5 bases at V and 1 base at J; junction bases unmatched: 5. CDR1 is SGHRS and CDR2 is YFSETQ in the germline V gene. This CDR3 is built from 14 residues.

The V call is TRBV5-8, the J call TRBJ2-3, with 8 bases fitting TRBD2. Looked up from germline, CDR1 is SGHTS and CDR2 is YDEGEE. Unmatched junction bases numbered 8, after V lost 4 bases and J lost 4 bases. The CDR3 extends over 15 amino acids. As DNA, the CDR3 is TGTGCCAGCAGCATGAGGACTAGCAGGGCAGATACGCAGTATTTT. Its translation: CASSMRTSRADTQYF.

In DNA form, the CDR3 reads TGTGCCAGCAGTGTGGCAGGCTCCCTCTCTGGGGCCAACGTCCTGACTTTC. Translated: CASSVAGSLSGANVLTF. V and J are TRBV4-2 and TRBJ2-6; D gene uncertain. This CDR3 region has 17 residues. V was clipped by 6 bases and J by 0 bases, with 15 bases between them. Germline V lookup: CDR1 LGHNA, CDR2 YNFKEQ.

This clone was recorded once. The chain links TRBV4-3 to TRBJ1-2; TRBD1 agrees at 7 bases. V was pared by 4 bases and J by 4 bases, with 3 bases of the junction left unmatched. The CDR3 consists of 13 residues. Germline V gene sequence: CDR1 LGHNA, CDR2 YSLEER. This CDR3 is CASSPQGSYGYTF. CDR3 sequence (DNA): TGCGCCAGCAGCCCACAGGGGTCCTATGGCTACACCTTC.

The chain combines TRBV7-8 with TRBJ2-7; TRBD2 might be the D (6 bases). Germline V gene data show CDR1 as SGHVS and CDR2 as FQNEAQ. The length of the CDR3 is 14 residues. V shed 1 base and J shed 6 bases, with 13 bases lying between them. CDR3 amino acids: CASSLDDRRAEQYV. The CDR3 DNA reads as TGTGCCAGCAGCTTAGACGACCGGAGGGCCGAGCAGTACGTC.

The J gene is TRBJ2-7, the V gene TRBV2, with TRBD1 identical over 10 bases. Germline values: CDR1 SNHLY, CDR2 FYNNEI. The CDR3 spans 15 residues. V lost 5 bases to trimming and J lost 4 bases; unmatched junction nucleotides: 8. CDR3 region: CASSTRDRGSYEQYF. CDR3 sequence (DNA): TGTGCCAGCAGTACCCGGGACAGGGGATCTTACGAGCAGTACTTC. The complete variable domain, with remaining parts taken from reference TRBV2 and TRBJ2-7, reads EPEVTQTPSHQVTQMGQEVILRCVPISNHLYFYWYRQILGQKVEFLVSFYNNEISEKSEIFDDQFSVERPDGSNFTLKIRSTKLEDSAMYFCASSTRDRGSYEQYFGPGTRLTVT.

V is TRBV7-8 and J is TRBJ1-3; 8 nucleotides align to TRBD1. CDR3 size: 15 residues. The trim removed 4 bases at V and 0 bases at J, leaving 2 bases unmatched. Germline V gene data show CDR1 as SGHVS and CDR2 as FQNEAQ. In DNA, the CDR3 is TGTGCCAGCAGCTATGGACAGGGCTCTGGAAACACCATATATTTT. This sequence encodes CASSYGQGSGNTIYF.

The V call is TRBV11-3, the J call TRBJ2-1, with TRBD2 matching 7 bases. CDR1 is SGHNT, CDR2 YENEEA, per germline. This CDR3 contains 15 residues. Losses at the gene ends were 1 base for V and 0 bases for J; bases not matched to a gene: 0. CDR3 DNA sequence: TGTGCCAGCAGCTTAGGCGGGAGCTCCTACAATGAGCAGTTCTTC. It yields the protein CASSLGGSSYNEQFF. Combining the CDR3 with reference TRBV11-3 and TRBJ2-1 gives the whole variable domain EAGVVQSPRYKIIEKKQPVAFWCNPISGHNTLYWYLQNLGQGPELLIRYENEEAVDDSQLPKDRFSAERLKGVDSTLKIQPAELGDSAVYLCASSLGGSSYNEQFFGPGTRLTVL.